The 17 T cell receptor beta chains reported below all come from one sample, sequenced in a study of blood T cells in healthy people across ages. Together with a sample-barcoded 5' primer, a J-beta primer mix was included in a second PCR lasting about 6 to 11 cycles. TCRdb re-analysed the 5' RACE reads in MiXCR, keeping a single row per CDR3 protein. The profile covers about 1.4 million distinct CDR3 sequences, with almost 60% appearing a single time and about 6.3% taken by the ten largest. Material: blood. All receptors come from a man younger than 30 in good health.

The chain is built from TRBV4-3 and TRBJ2-5, with a tentative D call TRBD1 (6 bases). The last part of the DNA fits TRBJ2-1 better; the J call may be wrong. CDR3 length: 14 amino acids. Germline CDR1 is LGHNA and CDR2 is YSLEER. CDR3 in amino acids: CASSQNRAQETQFF. The CDR3 coding sequence is TGCGCCAGCAGCCAAAACAGGGCACAAGAGACCCAGTTCTTC.

This rearrangement joins TRBV5-1 to TRBJ2-1; the match to TRBD2 covers 11 bases. This CDR3 is 17 amino acids long. The germline CDR1 and CDR2 sequences are SGHRS and YFSETQ. J lost 3 bases, V lost 7 bases, and 12 bases had no gene match. CDR3 DNA sequence: TGCGCCAGCCCTACTAGCGGGGGTCCCGAAAACTACAATGAGCAGTTCTTC. Translation: CASPTSGGPENYNEQFF.

This chain joins TRBV20-1 and TRBJ2-7, with D tentatively TRBD1 or TRBD2 (5 bases each). This CDR3 has 13 amino acids. The germline gives CDR1 DFQATT, CDR2 SNEGSKA (reference sequence). V lost 6 bases and J lost 5, with 17 bases in between. DNA of the CDR3: TGCAGTGCCGGGGCCCTTACAACCCACGAGCAGTACTTC. Translation gives CSAGALTTHEQYF.

The chain's CDR3 is CSARVPDRIYEQFF. The CDR3 DNA is TGCAGTGCTAGAGTCCCGGACAGGATTTATGAGCAGTTCTTC. The rearrangement links TRBV20-1 to TRBJ2-1; TRBD1 matches 7 bases. This CDR3 region has 14 residues. From germline, CDR1 is DFQATT and CDR2 SNEGSKA (reference sequence). With 1 base clipped from V and 8 bases from J, the junction kept 8 bases outside the gene matches.

The V and J genes are TRBV3-1 and TRBJ2-4; maybe TRBD2 (6 bases). V was clipped by 5 bases and J by 2 bases, with 16 bases between them. This CDR3 contains 16 residues. Per germline, CDR1 LGHDT and CDR2 YNNKEL (reference sequence). The CDR3 region has the DNA TGTGCCAGCAGCGACCGACTAGTAGGTACCAAAAACATTCAGTACTTC. It specifies CASSDRLVGTKNIQYF.

The V gene is TRBV24-1, the J gene TRBJ2-5, with 7 positions matching TRBD2. After removal of 9 bases from V and 11 bases from J, the junction contained 8 bases not matched to a gene. Germline assignment: CDR1 KGHDR and CDR2 SFDVKD. The CDR3 is 11 amino acids. The CDR3 is CATGRGNEQYF. CDR3 DNA sequence: TGTGCCACCGGGCGGGGGAATGAGCAGTACTTC.

This clonotype was seen a handful of times. The rearrangement joins TRBV7-2 to TRBJ2-3; 7 positions agree with TRBD2. Germline V CDR1 and CDR2: SGHTA, FQGNSA. The CDR3 covers 14 residues. V dropped 6 bases and J dropped 4; count of bases not matched to a gene: 7. In DNA, the CDR3 is TGTGCCAGCAGTTGGACTAGTCGGGCAGATACGCAGTATTTT. Translated: CASSWTSRADTQYF.

V is TRBV11-1 and J is TRBJ2-7; 9 nucleotides match TRBD1. The V and J ends lost 5 bases and 5 bases, in that order; junction bases with no gene match: 7. The germline gives CDR1 SGHAT, CDR2 FQDESV (reference sequence). CDR3 length equals 14 residues. CDR3 nucleotide sequence: TGTGCCAGCAGCAGGGACAGGGAGGCTCACGAGCAGTACTTC. Amino acids: CASSRDREAHEQYF. Looking up the rest from reference TRBV11-1 and TRBJ2-7 gives the full variable domain: EAEVAQSPRYKITEKSQAVAFWCDPISGHATLYWYRQILGQGPELLVQFQDESVVDDSQLPKDRFSAERLKGVDSTLKIQPAELGDSAMYLCASSRDREAHEQYFGPGTRLTVT.

The gene calls are TRBV7-7 and TRBJ2-7, with D unresolved. V gave up 0 bases and J gave up 7 bases, with 13 bases separating them. Germline lookup yields CDR1 SSHAT and CDR2 FNYEAQ (reference sequence). This CDR3 comprises 14 residues. The CDR3 reads CASSLAVGSREQYF. The CDR3 bases are TGTGCCAGCAGCTTAGCAGTTGGTAGTCGAGAGCAGTACTTC.

This chain connects TRBV20-1 to TRBJ2-7; TRBD2 matches 8 bases. The end of the DNA aligns better with TRBJ2-5, so the J call may be wrong. This CDR3 is built from 16 residues. Germline V CDR1 and CDR2: DFQATT, SNEGSKA (reference sequence). CDR3 in amino acids: CSARASWAGGGGTQYF. DNA for the CDR3: TGCAGTGCTAGAGCCTCATGGGCGGGAGGAGGGGGGACCCAGTACTTC.

The rearrangement uses TRBV9 and TRBJ2-1; D is unresolved. The V end was cut by 0 bases, the J end by 0 bases, with 13 bases between. The CDR3 has 17 residues. Germline V CDR1 and CDR2: SGDLS, YYNGEE. The CDR3 sequence is CASSVVWGKGSYNEQFF. CDR3 nucleotide sequence: TGTGCCAGCAGCGTAGTCTGGGGTAAGGGCTCCTACAATGAGCAGTTCTTC.

Of note for this clonotype: A much larger clone sits a single nucleotide away, making a read error possible. This chain uses TRBV6-1 with TRBJ1-4; a possible D gene is TRBD1 (6 bases). In germline, CDR1 is MNHNS, CDR2 SASEGT. The CDR3 has 15 amino acids. The CDR3 DNA reads TGTGCCGGCAGTGAAGCGCAAGGGGGAGGAGAAAAACTGTTTTTT. This gives the protein CAGSEAQGGGEKLFF.

This clonotype was observed at least ten times. The V gene is TRBV5-6, the J gene TRBJ2-7; perhaps TRBD1 as D (6 bases). Looked up from germline, CDR1 is SGHDT and CDR2 is YYEEEE. The V gene lost 3 bases and the J gene lost 4 bases, with 14 bases spanning the gap. The CDR3 is 14 amino acids. CDR3 sequence: CASSSGQSYYEQYF. CDR3 sequence (DNA): TGTGCCAGCAGCTCTGGACAGAGCTATTACGAGCAGTACTTC.

This clonotype was detected a few times. The chain employs TRBV7-2 and TRBJ2-5; D is perhaps TRBD1 (5 bases). Trimming left V 1 base short and J 11 bases short, with 14 bases between. Looked up from germline, CDR1 is SGHTA and CDR2 is FQGNSA. The CDR3 consists of 13 residues. The CDR3 loop reads CASSLDVGAEQYF. CDR3 in DNA: TGTGCCAGCAGCTTAGACGTAGGGGCGGAGCAGTACTTC. Variable domain in full (rest from reference TRBV7-2 and TRBJ2-5): GAGVSQSPSNKVTEKGKDVELRCDPISGHTALYWYRQSLGQGLEFLIYFQGNSAPDKSGLPSDRFSAERTGGSVSTLTIQRTQQEDSAVYLCASSLDVGAEQYFGPGTRLLVL.

The chain carries TRBV2 and TRBJ2-1, with a tentative D call TRBD2 (6 bases). The CDR3 spans 15 residues. The germline V and J ends were trimmed by 4 bases and 5 bases, with 15 bases remaining between them. CDR1 SNHLY and CDR2 FYNNEI come from the germline V gene. CDR3 region: CASSVWLGGDNEQFF. DNA for the CDR3: TGTGCCAGCAGTGTTTGGTTGGGGGGAGACAATGAGCAGTTCTTC.

The chain employs TRBV5-1 and TRBJ1-1; a possible D gene is TRBD1 (5 bases). Trimming took 1 base from V and 3 from J, leaving 19 bases between them. Germline assignment: CDR1 SGHRS and CDR2 YFSETQ. The CDR3 length is 17 residues. The CDR3 bases are TGCGCCAGCAGCTTGATCGAAACCGGCCGGGGGTACACTGAAGCTTTCTTT. Translation gives CASSLIETGRGYTEAFF.

This chain joins TRBV4-3 and TRBJ1-1; D call uncertain. This CDR3 has 13 amino acids. Germline-derived CDR1 and CDR2 are LGHNA and YSLEER. With 0 bases removed from V and 8 bases from J, the gap between germline ends came to 10 bases. This CDR3 is CASSQDFYGEAFF. As DNA, the CDR3 is TGCGCCAGCAGCCAAGATTTCTACGGAGAAGCTTTCTTT.